A single sample gave rise to the 14 T cell receptor beta chains below, sequenced in a study of T-cell reconstitution after alpha-beta-depleted transplantation in children. Molecular barcoding with unique molecular identifiers was used for the TCRbeta library. MiXCR, run by TCRdb on the PCR reads, gives a single entry per CDR3 protein. The profile shows about 260,000 distinct CDR3 sequences, 8.2% of them singletons. Material: PBMCs, mostly from graft donor cells, obtained 180 days after TCRalphabeta/CD19-depleted stem cell transplant. The source is a male patient between 10 and 17 years old who had a stem cell transplant for acute lymphoblastic leukemia, so the T cells may come from the graft donor.

This clonotype was counted at least ten times. The rearrangement links TRBV14 to TRBJ1-6, with 7 bases matching TRBD1. There are 15 residues in the CDR3. CDR1 and CDR2 from the germline V gene are SGHDN and FVKESK. Trimming cost V 4 bases and J 9 bases; bases outside gene matches: 9. In DNA form, the CDR3 reads TGTGCCAGCAGCCGGGACAGCCCGGGGCGTTCACCCCTCCACTTT. Protein sequence: CASSRDSPGRSPLHF.

This clonotype was picked up many times. J is TRBJ2-1 and V is TRBV20-1; 13 nucleotides agree with TRBD2. Trimming at V came to 5 bases and at J to 9 bases, leaving 10 bases not matched to a gene. The CDR3 has 15 residues. Germline CDR1 reads DFQATT; CDR2 reads SNEGSKA (reference sequence). CDR3 bases: TGCAGTGCTGCCTCCGGGACTAGCGGGAAATTTGAGCAGTTCTTC. This encodes CSAASGTSGKFEQFF.

This clonotype occurred many times. The chain couples TRBV18 to TRBJ2-2, with 7 bases matching TRBD1. The junction had 3 bases not matched to a gene; V was cut back by 4 bases and J by 4 bases. Germline V gives CDR1 KGHSH, CDR2 LQKENI. This CDR3 has 14 amino acids. Here the CDR3 reads CASSQTGITGELFF. The CDR3 region has the DNA TGTGCCAGCTCACAGACAGGGATCACCGGGGAGCTGTTTTTT. The full variable domain, rest sourced from reference TRBV18 and TRBJ2-2, is NAGVMQNPRHLVRRRGQEARLRCSPMKGHSHVYWYRQLPEEGLKFMVYLQKENIIDESGMPKERFSAEFPKEGPSILRIQQVVRGDSAAYFCASSQTGITGELFFGEGSRLTVL.

At least ten counts were recorded for this clonotype. This chain uses TRBV13 with TRBJ2-5; D unresolved. CDR1 is PRHDT, CDR2 FYEKMQ, per germline (reference sequence). V dropped 2 bases and J dropped 9 bases, with 22 bases sitting between them. CDR3 length: 16 amino acids. Written as DNA, the CDR3 is TGTGCCAGCAGCTTATCCCCGTCCGCGACCCAAAAACCCCAGTACTTC. Translating gives CASSLSPSATQKPQYF.

In its sample, this clonotype was seen many times. The rearrangement uses TRBV4-2 and TRBJ1-1, with D unclear. The length of the CDR3 is 15 residues. Per germline, CDR1 LGHNA and CDR2 YNFKEQ. Trimming removed 2 bases from V and 4 bases from J, with 14 bases in between. In DNA, the CDR3 is TGTGCCAGCAGCCAAACATGGTGGGGAGCCACTGAAGCTTTCTTT. Amino acid sequence: CASSQTWWGATEAFF.

In its sample, this clonotype was seen many times. The chain employs TRBV9 and TRBJ2-7, with a tentative D call TRBD2 (6 bases). V was cut by 0 bases and J by 2 bases, with 18 bases left in between. The CDR3 is 17 residues long. Per the germline V gene, CDR1 is SGDLS and CDR2 is YYNGEE. CDR3: CASSVGVGGGFPYEQYF. CDR3 nucleotides: TGTGCCAGCAGCGTAGGGGTCGGTGGGGGGTTCCCCTACGAGCAGTACTTC.

This clonotype was detected ten times or more. V and J are TRBV20-1 and TRBJ2-5, with 13 bases lining up with TRBD2. With 5 bases clipped from V and 1 base from J, the junction kept 7 bases outside the gene matches. Germline assignment: CDR1 DFQATT and CDR2 SNEGSKA (reference sequence). This CDR3 is 16 amino acids long. CDR3 sequence: CSADVGLAGVQETQYF. The DNA of the CDR3 is TGCAGTGCTGACGTCGGACTAGCGGGGGTCCAAGAGACCCAGTACTTC.

This clonotype was observed a handful of times. The rearrangement links TRBV14 to TRBJ1-5, with D tentatively TRBD1 (6 bases). CDR1 and CDR2 (germline): SGHDN, FVKESK. Trimming cost V 5 bases and J 5 bases, with 10 bases left between them. This CDR3 is built from 13 residues. CDR3 amino acids: CASSAGQYQPQHF. For the CDR3, the DNA is TGTGCCAGCAGCGCCGGACAGTATCAGCCCCAGCATTTT.

This clonotype was picked up many times. The CDR3 nucleotides are TGTGCCAGCAGCGTAGAGGGGGGCGCCGGGGAGCTGTTTTTT. It is translated as CASSVEGGAGELFF. V gene TRBV9 combines with J gene TRBJ2-2; D might be TRBD1 or TRBD2, each matching 6 bases. Germline V gene data show CDR1 as SGDLS and CDR2 as YYNGEE. Trimming shortened V by 0 bases and J by 6 bases, and 9 bases separated the two germline ends. The CDR3 is 14 amino acids.

As to this clonotype: A single base separates this from a much larger clone, so it may be a read error. CDR3 sequence reads: CAIRLGEASTDTQYF. In DNA form, the CDR3 reads TGTGCCATCAGGCTCGGGGAGGCTAGCACAGATACGCAGTATTTT. This chain connects TRBV10-3 to TRBJ2-3; D perhaps matches TRBD2 (6 bases). The CDR3 extends over 15 amino acids. Germline CDR1 and CDR2: ENHRY and SYGVKD. Trimming removed 6 bases from V and 0 bases from J, with 13 bases in between.

The sample holds many counts of this clonotype. The chain links TRBV2 to TRBJ2-1; TRBD1 agrees at 7 bases. Germline V CDR1 and CDR2: SNHLY, FYNNEI. Trimming cost V 6 bases and J 8 bases; bases outside gene matches: 1. The CDR3 has 11 amino acids. The CDR3 nucleotides read TGTGCCAGCAGGACAGGGCATGAGCAGTTCTTC. It codes for CASRTGHEQFF.

By sample fraction, this clonotype is medium-sized (0.01 to 0.1%). V is TRBV20-1 and J is TRBJ1-1; TRBD1 matches at 7 bases. This CDR3 comprises 16 residues. The germline gives CDR1 DFQATT, CDR2 SNEGSKA (reference sequence). Germline trimming cut 0 bases from V and 1 base from J; bases unmatched to any gene: 8. In DNA, the CDR3 is TGCAGTGCTAGAGATTACAGGGGAAGGACGAACACTGAAGCTTTCTTT. This sequence encodes CSARDYRGRTNTEAFF.

At least ten counts were recorded for this clonotype. The chain is built from TRBV6-2 or TRBV6-3 and TRBJ1-6; D is possibly TRBD1 (6 bases). The V end was cut by 9 bases, the J end by 4 bases, with 16 bases between. The germline V gene encodes CDR1 MNHEY and CDR2 SVGEGT. There are 15 residues in the CDR3. CDR3 residues: CASDRQATYNSPLHF. CDR3 nucleotides: TGTGCCAGTGACCGACAGGCGACTTATAATTCACCCCTCCACTTT.

This clonotype was recorded at least ten times. The chain combines TRBV11-2 with TRBJ2-3; 8 nucleotides agree with TRBD2. The germline V gene has CDR1 SGHAT and CDR2 FQNNGV. The V and J ends lost 5 bases and 4 bases, in that order; junction bases with no gene match: 5. This CDR3 is 14 amino acids long. The CDR3 spells CASSRGGSADTQYF. The CDR3 coding sequence is TGTGCCAGCAGCCGGGGGGGCAGCGCAGATACGCAGTATTTT.